These 5 T cell receptor beta chains originate from one sample sequenced in a study of T-cell reconstitution after alpha-beta-depleted transplantation in children. Unique molecular identifiers were incorporated during preparation of the TCRbeta library. From the PCR reads, TCRdb called clonotypes with MiXCR, one entry per CDR3 protein. The top ten hold less than 35% of the sample, which has around 110,000 distinct CDR3 sequences, 9% to 12% seen once. Material: PBMCs, obtained before TCRalphabeta/CD19-depleted stem cell transplant. These receptors were obtained from a boy younger than 10 with acute lymphoblastic leukemia, due to receive a stem cell transplant.

This clonotype came up a few times. The chain recombines TRBV4-2 with TRBJ2-1, with unresolved D. The CDR3 totals 13 residues. V lost 1 base to trimming and J lost 12 bases, with 13 bases between them. Germline CDR1 reads LGHNA; CDR2 reads YNFKEQ. CDR3 region: CASSQASEVGQFF. CDR3 DNA: TGTGCCAGCAGCCAAGCCTCTGAGGTAGGGCAGTTCTTC.

This sequence joins TRBV20-1 and TRBJ1-6; D unclear. The CDR3 length is 13 residues. V lost 5 bases and J lost 9, with 14 bases in between. Germline CDR1 reads DFQATT; CDR2 reads SNEGSKA (reference sequence). The CDR3 DNA reads TGCAGTGCTCCCGGACGGCCGGGTTCACCCCTCCACTTT. Encoded protein: CSAPGRPGSPLHF.

This clonotype occurred many times. The chain recombines TRBV7-8 with TRBJ2-3; D unclear. V was clipped by 1 base and J by 0 bases, with 14 bases between them. The germline V gene encodes CDR1 SGHVS and CDR2 FQNEAQ. The CDR3 consists of 17 residues. The CDR3 sequence: CASSLGYGLSSTDTQYF. In DNA form, the CDR3 reads TGTGCCAGCAGCTTAGGATACGGGCTCTCTAGCACAGATACGCAGTATTTT.

This clonotype was detected only a few times. The V gene is TRBV3-1, the J gene TRBJ2-7; D perhaps matches TRBD1 (6 bases). V was shortened by 0 bases and J by 5 bases, with 11 bases between the two germline ends. Germline CDR1 reads LGHDT; CDR2 reads YNNKEL (reference sequence). The CDR3 length is 14 residues. The CDR3 region has the DNA TGTGCCAGCAGCCAAGATCCCTACAGGGACGAGCAGTACTTC. It encodes CASSQDPYRDEQYF.

This clonotype was seen many times. The rearrangement uses TRBV11-2 and TRBJ1-5; 9 nucleotides match TRBD1. With V trimmed by 0 bases and J by 9 bases, 12 bases remained unmatched. Germline values: CDR1 SGHAT, CDR2 FQNNGV. There are 17 residues in the CDR3. CDR3 sequence (DNA): TGTGCCAGCAGCTTAGATCCCCCGGGACAGGGTTTGTCGCCCCAGCATTTT. Residues: CASSLDPPGQGLSPQHF.